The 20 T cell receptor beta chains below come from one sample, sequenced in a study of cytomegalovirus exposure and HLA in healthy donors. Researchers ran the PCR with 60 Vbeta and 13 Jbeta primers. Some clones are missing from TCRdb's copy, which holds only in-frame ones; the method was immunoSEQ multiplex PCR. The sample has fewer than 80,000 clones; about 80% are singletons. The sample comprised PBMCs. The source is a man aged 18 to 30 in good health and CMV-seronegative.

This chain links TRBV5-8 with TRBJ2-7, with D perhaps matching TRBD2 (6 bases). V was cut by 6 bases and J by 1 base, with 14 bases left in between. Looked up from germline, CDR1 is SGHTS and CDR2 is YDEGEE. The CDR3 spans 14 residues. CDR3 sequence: CASKGLGGSYEQYV. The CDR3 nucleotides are TGTGCCAGCAAGGGACTGGGGGGTTCCTACGAGCAGTACGTC.

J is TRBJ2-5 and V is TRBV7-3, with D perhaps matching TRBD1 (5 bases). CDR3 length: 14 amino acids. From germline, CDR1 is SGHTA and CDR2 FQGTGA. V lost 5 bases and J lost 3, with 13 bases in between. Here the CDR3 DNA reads TGTGCCAGCAGCCCTAGGGGCAGGGAAGAGACCCAGTACTTC. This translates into CASSPRGREETQYF. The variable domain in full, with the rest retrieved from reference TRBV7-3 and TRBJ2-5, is GAGVSQTPSNKVTEKGKYVELRCDPISGHTALYWYRQSLGQGPEFLIYFQGTGAADDSGLPNDRFFAVRPEGSVSTLKIQRTERGDSAVYLCASSPRGREETQYFGPGTRLLVL.

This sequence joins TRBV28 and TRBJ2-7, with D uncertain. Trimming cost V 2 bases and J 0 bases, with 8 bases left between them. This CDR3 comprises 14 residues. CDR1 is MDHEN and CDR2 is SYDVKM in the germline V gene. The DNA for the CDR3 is TGTGCCAGCAGTTTAGCGGCCAGCTCCTACGAGCAGTACGTC. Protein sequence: CASSLAASSYEQYV.

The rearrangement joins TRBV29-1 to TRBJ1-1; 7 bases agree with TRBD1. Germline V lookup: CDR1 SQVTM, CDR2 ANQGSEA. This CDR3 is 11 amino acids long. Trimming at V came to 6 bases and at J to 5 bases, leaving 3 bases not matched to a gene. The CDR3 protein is CSVGQNTEAFF. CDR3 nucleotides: TGCAGCGTGGGACAGAATACTGAAGCTTTCTTT.

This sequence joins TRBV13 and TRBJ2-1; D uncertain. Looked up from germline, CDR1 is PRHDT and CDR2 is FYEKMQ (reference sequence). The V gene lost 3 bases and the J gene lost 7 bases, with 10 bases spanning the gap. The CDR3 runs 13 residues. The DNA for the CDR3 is TGTGCCAGCAGCTTTACGGTCCTTAATGAGCAGTTCTTC. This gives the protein CASSFTVLNEQFF.

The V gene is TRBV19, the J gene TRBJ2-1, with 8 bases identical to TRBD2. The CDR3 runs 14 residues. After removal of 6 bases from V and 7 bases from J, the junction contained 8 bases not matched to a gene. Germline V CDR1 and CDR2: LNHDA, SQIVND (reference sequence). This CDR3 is CASSIGGGLNEQFF. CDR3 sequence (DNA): TGTGCCAGTAGCATCGGGGGGGGACTGAATGAGCAGTTCTTC.

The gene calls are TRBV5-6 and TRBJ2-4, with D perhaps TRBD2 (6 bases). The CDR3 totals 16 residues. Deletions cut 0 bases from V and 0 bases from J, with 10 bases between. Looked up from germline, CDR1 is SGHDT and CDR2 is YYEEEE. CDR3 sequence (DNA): TGTGCCAGCAGCTTGGGGGGGGTAGTAGCCAAAAACATTCAGTACTTC. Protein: CASSLGGVVAKNIQYF.

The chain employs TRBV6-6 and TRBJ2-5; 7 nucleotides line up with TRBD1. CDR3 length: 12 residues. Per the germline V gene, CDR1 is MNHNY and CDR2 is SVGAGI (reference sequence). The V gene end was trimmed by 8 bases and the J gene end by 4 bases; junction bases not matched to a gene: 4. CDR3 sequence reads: CASRAGGETQYF. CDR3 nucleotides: TGTGCCAGCCGGGCAGGGGGAGAGACCCAGTACTTC.

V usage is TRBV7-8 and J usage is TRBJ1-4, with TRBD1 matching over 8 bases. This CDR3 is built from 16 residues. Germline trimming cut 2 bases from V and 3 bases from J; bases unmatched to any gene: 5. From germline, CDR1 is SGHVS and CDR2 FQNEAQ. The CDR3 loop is CASSLKRTGSNEKLFF. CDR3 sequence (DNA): TGTGCCAGCAGCTTAAAGAGGACAGGGTCTAATGAAAAACTGTTTTTT.

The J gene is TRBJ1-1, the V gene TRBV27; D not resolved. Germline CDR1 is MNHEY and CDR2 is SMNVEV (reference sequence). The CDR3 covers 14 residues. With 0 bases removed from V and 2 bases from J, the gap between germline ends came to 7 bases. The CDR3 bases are TGTGCCAGCAGTTTATCTGGCAGAAACACTGAAGCTTTCTTT. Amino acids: CASSLSGRNTEAFF.

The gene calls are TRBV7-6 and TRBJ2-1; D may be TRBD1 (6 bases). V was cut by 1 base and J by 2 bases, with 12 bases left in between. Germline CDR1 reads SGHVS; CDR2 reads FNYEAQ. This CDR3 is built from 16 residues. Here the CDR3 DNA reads TGTGCCAGCAGCTTAGGGTCCAGGGGAACCTACAATGAGCAGTTCTTC. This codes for CASSLGSRGTYNEQFF. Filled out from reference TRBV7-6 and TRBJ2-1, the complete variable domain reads GAGVSQSPRYKVTKRGQDVALRCDPISGHVSLYWYRQALGQGPEFLTYFNYEAQQDKSGLPNDRFSAERPEGSISTLTIQRTEQRDSAMYRCASSLGSRGTYNEQFFGPGTRLTVL.

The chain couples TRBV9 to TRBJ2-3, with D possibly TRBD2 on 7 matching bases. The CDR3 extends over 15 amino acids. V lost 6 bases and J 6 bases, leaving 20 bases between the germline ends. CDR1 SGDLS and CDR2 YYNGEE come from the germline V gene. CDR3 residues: CASTLGGGPQDTQYF. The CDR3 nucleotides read TGTGCCAGCACCCTAGGGGGGGGACCCCAGGATACGCAGTATTTT.

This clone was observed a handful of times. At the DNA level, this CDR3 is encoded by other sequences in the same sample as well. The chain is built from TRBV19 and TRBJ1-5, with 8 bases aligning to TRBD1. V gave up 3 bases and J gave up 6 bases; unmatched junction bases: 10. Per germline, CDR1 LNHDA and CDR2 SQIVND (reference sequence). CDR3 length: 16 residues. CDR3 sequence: CASSMVGQGGLQPQHF. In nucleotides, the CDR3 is TGTGCCAGTAGTATGGTAGGACAGGGAGGACTTCAGCCCCAGCATTTT.

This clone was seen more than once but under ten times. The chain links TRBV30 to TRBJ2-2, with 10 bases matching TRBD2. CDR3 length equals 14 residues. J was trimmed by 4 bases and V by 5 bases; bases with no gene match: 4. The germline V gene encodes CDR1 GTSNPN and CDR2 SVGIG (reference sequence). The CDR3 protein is CAWASGGGTGELFF. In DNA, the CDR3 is TGTGCCTGGGCTAGCGGGGGCGGCACCGGGGAGCTGTTTTTT.

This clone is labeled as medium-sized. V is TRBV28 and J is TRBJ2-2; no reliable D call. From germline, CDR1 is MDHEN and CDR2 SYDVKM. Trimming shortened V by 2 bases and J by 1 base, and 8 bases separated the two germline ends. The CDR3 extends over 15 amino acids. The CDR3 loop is CASSLVLLNTGELFF. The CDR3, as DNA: TGTGCCAGCAGTTTAGTACTCCTGAACACCGGGGAGCTGTTTTTT.

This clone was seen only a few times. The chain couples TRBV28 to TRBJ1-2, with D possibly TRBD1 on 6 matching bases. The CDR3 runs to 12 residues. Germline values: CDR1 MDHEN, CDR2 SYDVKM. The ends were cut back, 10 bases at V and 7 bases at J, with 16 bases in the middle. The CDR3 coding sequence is TGTGCCATCGTAGGGGCAGGGGCTGGCTACACCTTC. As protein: CAIVGAGAGYTF.

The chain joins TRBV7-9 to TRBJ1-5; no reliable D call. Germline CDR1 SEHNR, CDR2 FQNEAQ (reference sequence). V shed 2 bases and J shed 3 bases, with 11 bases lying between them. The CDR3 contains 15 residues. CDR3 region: CASSLTSTVNQPQHF. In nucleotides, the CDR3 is TGTGCCAGCAGCTTAACGTCAACAGTCAATCAGCCCCAGCATTTT.

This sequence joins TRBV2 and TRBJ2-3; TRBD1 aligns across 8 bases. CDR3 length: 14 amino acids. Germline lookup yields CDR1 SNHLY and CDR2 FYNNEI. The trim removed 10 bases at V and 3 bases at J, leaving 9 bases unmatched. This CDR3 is CATRTGTRTDTQYF. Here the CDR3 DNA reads TGTGCCACCAGGACAGGGACACGAACAGATACGCAGTATTTT.

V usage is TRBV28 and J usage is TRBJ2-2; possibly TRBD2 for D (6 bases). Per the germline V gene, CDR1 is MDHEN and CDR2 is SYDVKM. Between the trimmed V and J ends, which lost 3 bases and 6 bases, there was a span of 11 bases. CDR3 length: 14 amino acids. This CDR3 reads CASSLEGGAGELFF. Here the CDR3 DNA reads TGTGCCAGCAGTTTGGAGGGAGGCGCCGGGGAGCTGTTTTTT.

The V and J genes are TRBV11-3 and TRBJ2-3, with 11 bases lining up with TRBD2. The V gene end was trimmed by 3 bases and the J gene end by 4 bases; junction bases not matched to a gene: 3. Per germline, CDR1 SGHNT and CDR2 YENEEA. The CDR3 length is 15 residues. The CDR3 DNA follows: TGTGCCAGCAGCTTTAGCGGGGGGGTGGCAGATACGCAGTATTTT. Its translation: CASSFSGGVADTQYF.